The source of this T cell receptor beta chain is a study of cytomegalovirus exposure and HLA in healthy donors. This clone was detected a few times. Its antigen is not identified. Germline loops: CDR1 MNHEY, CDR2 SVGAGI. Losses at the gene ends were 5 bases for V and 4 bases for J; bases not matched to a gene: 3. The CDR3 runs 13 residues. The PCR contained 60 Vbeta and 13 Jbeta primers. Method: immunoSEQ multiplex PCR; TCRdb's copy keeps in-frame clones and lacks some. The table records approximately 150,000 clones, less than 65% of them present only once. Study results and limitations: Exclusion applied to some V segments, including TRBV6-2 and TRBV6-3, as they were indistinguishable. An analysis that was carried out later associated approximately 15,000 TCR beta sequences with HLA alleles at 0.05 false discovery rate. Donors were assumed by presence/absence analyses to have roughly uniform sequencing depth.

The material sequenced was PBMCs. The chain recombines TRBV6-5 with TRBJ2-5; 8 nucleotides match TRBD1. This clonotype was obtained from a woman between 25 and 40 years old in good health and CMV-seropositive. As DNA, the CDR3 is TGTGCCAGCAGTGCTGACAGGGGAGAGACCCAGTACTTC. Its translation is CASSADRGETQYF.